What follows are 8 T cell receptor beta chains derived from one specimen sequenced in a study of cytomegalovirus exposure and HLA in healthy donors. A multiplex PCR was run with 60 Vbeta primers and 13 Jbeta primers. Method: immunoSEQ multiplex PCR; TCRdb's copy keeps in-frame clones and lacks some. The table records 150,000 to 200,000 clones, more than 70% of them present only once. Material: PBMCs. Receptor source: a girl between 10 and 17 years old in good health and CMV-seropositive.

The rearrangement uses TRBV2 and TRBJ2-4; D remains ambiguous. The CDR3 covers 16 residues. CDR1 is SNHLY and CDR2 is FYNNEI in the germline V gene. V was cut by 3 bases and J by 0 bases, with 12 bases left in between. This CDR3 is CASSDESLLAKNIQYF. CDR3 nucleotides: TGTGCCAGCAGTGATGAAAGCTTACTAGCCAAAAACATTCAGTACTTC.

Here the CDR3 reads CASSRGLGGGYTF. CDR3 bases: TGTGCCAGCAGTCGCGGCCTTGGCGGTGGCTACACCTTC. The genes are TRBV6-5 and TRBJ1-2; D ambiguous. V shed 5 bases and J shed 7 bases, with 14 bases lying between them. The CDR3 runs to 13 residues. Germline-derived CDR1 and CDR2 are MNHEY and SVGAGI.

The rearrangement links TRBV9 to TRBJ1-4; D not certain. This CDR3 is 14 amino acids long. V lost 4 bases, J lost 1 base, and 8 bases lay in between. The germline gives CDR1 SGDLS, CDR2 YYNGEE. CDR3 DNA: TGTGCCAGCAGCCCCTCCGGAACTAATGAAAAACTGTTTTTT. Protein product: CASSPSGTNEKLFF.

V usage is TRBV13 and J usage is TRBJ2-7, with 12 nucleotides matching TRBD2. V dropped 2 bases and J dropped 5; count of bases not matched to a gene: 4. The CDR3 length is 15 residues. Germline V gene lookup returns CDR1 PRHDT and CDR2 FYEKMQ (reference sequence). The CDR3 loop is CASSLLAGGPHEQYF. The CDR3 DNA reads TGTGCCAGCAGCTTACTAGCGGGAGGGCCGCACGAGCAGTACTTC.

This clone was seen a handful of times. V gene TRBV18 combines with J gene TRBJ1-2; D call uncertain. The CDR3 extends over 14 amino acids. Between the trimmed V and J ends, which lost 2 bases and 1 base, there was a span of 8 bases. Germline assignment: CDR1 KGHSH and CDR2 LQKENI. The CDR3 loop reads CASSPLEGNYGYTF. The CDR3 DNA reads TGTGCCAGCTCACCATTGGAGGGTAACTATGGCTACACCTTC.

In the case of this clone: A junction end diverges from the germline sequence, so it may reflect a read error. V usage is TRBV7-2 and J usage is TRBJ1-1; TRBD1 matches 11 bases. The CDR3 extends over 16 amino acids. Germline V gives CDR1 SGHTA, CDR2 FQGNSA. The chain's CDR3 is CASSPTRDRGNAEAFF. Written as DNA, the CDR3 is TGTGCCAGCAGCCCCACCCGGGACAGGGGGAACGCTGAAGCTTTCTTT.

The CDR3 sequence: CASSIYNTEAFF. The CDR3 bases are TGTGCCAGTAGTATCTACAACACTGAAGCTTTCTTT. V gene TRBV19 combines with J gene TRBJ1-1, with D unclear. CDR3 length equals 12 residues. The ends were cut back, 3 bases at V and 2 bases at J, with 4 bases in the middle. The germline V gene encodes CDR1 LNHDA and CDR2 SQIVND (reference sequence).

CDR3 DNA: TGTGCCACCCAAGGGAAGACCGGGGCCTACGAGCAGTACTTC. It specifies CATQGKTGAYEQYF. This chain connects TRBV10-3 to TRBJ2-7, with D maybe TRBD2 (5 bases). The germline gives CDR1 ENHRY, CDR2 SYGVKD. The V end lost 10 bases, the J end lost 2 bases, and 18 bases lay between the germline ends. The CDR3 loop spans 14 amino acids.